The rows below give T cell receptor beta chains drawn from one sample of a study of T-cell memory formation after mild COVID-19. TCRdb ran MiXCR on the 5' RACE reads and lists one entry per CDR3 protein. The data hold about 560,000 distinct CDR3 sequences, with 17% observed a single time. Specimen: PBMCs or a T cell subset sorted from them (not recorded which). Receptor source: an adult woman who had mild COVID-19 (a few samples of this study predate the infection). Cell type and time point are not known. Both conserved end residues are trimmed from each CDR3.

TRBV20-1	TRBJ2-7	10	SARAGSGGQY
TRBV2	TRBJ2-3	13	ASTGIWDFTDTQY
TRBV30	TRBJ2-1	10	AWSVTYNEQF
TRBV27	TRBJ1-1	14	ASSRLDRGRNTEAF
TRBV6-2/TRBV6-3	TRBJ1-5	13	ASSYGTGVNQPQH
TRBV24-1	TRBJ1-2	10	ATSGADYGYT
TRBV5-1	TRBJ2-1	13	ASSSIRGDYNEQF
TRBV5-1	TRBJ2-7	13	ASSATVARYYEQY
TRBV24-1	TRBJ2-1	13	ATSDSREFHNEQF
TRBV7-2	TRBJ2-5	13	ASSLPHHRQETQY
TRBV30	TRBJ2-7	11	AWSGGGDYEQY
TRBV5-8	TRBJ1-2	13	ASSLDRQGYYGYT
TRBV7-9	TRBJ1-1	12	ASSFGGLDTEAF
TRBV4-1	TRBJ1-1	11	ASSQGLGTEAF
TRBV9	TRBJ2-1	12	ASSPTPGVDEQF
TRBV3-1	TRBJ1-5	12	ASSQTYSNQPQH
TRBV7-3	TRBJ2-1	13	ASSLLGGSGNEQF
TRBV29-1	TRBJ2-7	13	SVEDSYSSSYEQY
TRBV27	TRBJ1-1	9	ASSFTAEAF
TRBV4-2	TRBJ2-3	16	ASSQDTVRGAPTDTQY
TRBV9	TRBJ2-3	12	ARALEISTDTQY
TRBV5-4	TRBJ2-7	14	ASSLEMGNPTYEQY
TRBV5-1	TRBJ2-2	13	ASGRQGEDTGELF
TRBV9	TRBJ1-2	13	ASNDLRGTNYGYT
TRBV7-9	TRBJ2-3	13	ASSFGTQGTDTQY
TRBV6-5	TRBJ2-1	15	ASSYSPFMGGYNEQF
TRBV2	TRBJ1-4	13	ASSADRAANEKLF
TRBV7-9	TRBJ1-1	12	ASSLVLENTEAF
TRBV20-1	TRBJ1-5	13	SAWGQGAGNQPQH
TRBV7-9	TRBJ2-1	13	ASSWTSGSLDEQF
TRBV4-2	TRBJ1-5	14	ASSQGGPGGNQPQH
TRBV5-1	TRBJ1-1	11	ASDQGGGTEAF
TRBV12-3/TRBV12-4	TRBJ1-2	12	ASSLGQGANGYT
TRBV6-6	TRBJ2-5	13	ASSVSGRSQETQY
TRBV19	TRBJ2-2	21	ASSISPEDLDLSGPHGGGELF
TRBV18	TRBJ2-7	14	ASSPAGFANSYEQY
TRBV7-2	TRBJ2-2	15	ASSSSGLAANTGELF
TRBV24-1	TRBJ2-1	10	STRGPGAEQF
TRBV12-3/TRBV12-4	TRBJ1-1	9	ASSLQSKAF
TRBV5-1	TRBJ1-1	14	ASSLDRGVLDTEAF
TRBV6-6	TRBJ2-7	13	ASSKLDRGTYEQY
TRBV30	TRBJ1-2	10	AWSKTGLGYT
TRBV7-8	TRBJ2-3	16	ASSLRRRGTGGKDTQY
TRBV30	TRBJ2-5	14	AWRDPGLNWGETQY
TRBV7-3	TRBJ2-2	12	ASSGGQNTGELF
TRBV5-6	TRBJ2-2	13	ASSPTGGYTGELF
TRBV5-1	TRBJ2-7	12	ASSLKGAPYEQY
TRBV6-6	TRBJ2-7	11	ASGGGPSYEQY
TRBV30	TRBJ1-1	10	AWSYLTEEAF
TRBV21-1	TRBJ2-5	14	ASSKCTGTGEETQY
TRBV18	TRBJ1-1	12	ASSPEGQGTEAF
TRBV10-3	TRBJ2-3	15	ATRTSGTLTWEDTQY
TRBV20-1	TRBJ1-6	12	SARASRDNSPLH
TRBV7-9	TRBJ1-5	13	ASSLSTGGRQPQH
TRBV18	TRBJ2-5	12	ASQGLAGRETQY